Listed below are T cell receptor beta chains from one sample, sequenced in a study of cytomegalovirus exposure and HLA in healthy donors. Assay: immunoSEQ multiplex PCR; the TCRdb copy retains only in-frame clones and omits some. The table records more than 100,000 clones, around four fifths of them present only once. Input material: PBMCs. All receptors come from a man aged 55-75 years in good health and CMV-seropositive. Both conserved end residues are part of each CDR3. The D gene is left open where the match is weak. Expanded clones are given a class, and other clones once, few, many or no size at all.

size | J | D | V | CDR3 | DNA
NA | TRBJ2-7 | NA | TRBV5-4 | CASSSQDSYEQYF | TGTGCCAGCAGCTCGCAGGACTCCTACGAGCAGTACTTC
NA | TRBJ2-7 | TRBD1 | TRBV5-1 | CASSPVAGGDEQYF | TGCGCCAGCAGCCCGGTGGCAGGGGGCGACGAGCAGTACTTC
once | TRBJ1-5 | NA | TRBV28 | CASRLTDSNQPQHF | TGTGCCAGCAGGTTGACAGATAGCAATCAGCCCCAGCATTTT
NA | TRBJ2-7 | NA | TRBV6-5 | CASSPAGRGYEQYF | TGTGCCAGCAGTCCGGCAGGCAGGGGCTACGAGCAGTACTTC
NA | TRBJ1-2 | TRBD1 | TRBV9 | CASSGTGQGLNYGYTF | TGTGCCAGCAGCGGTACGGGACAGGGGCTCAACTATGGCTACACCTTC
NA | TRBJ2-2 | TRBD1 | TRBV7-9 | CSSSLGGQTNTGELFF | TGTTCCAGCAGCTTAGGGGGACAGACGAACACCGGGGAGCTGTTTTTT
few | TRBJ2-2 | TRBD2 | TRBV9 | CASSVFLAGVAGELFF | TGTGCCAGCAGCGTTTTCCTAGCGGGAGTGGCCGGGGAGCTGTTTTTT
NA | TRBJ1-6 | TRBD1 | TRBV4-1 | CASSPPFRGTGAFLGNSPLHF | TGCGCCAGCAGCCCGCCCTTTAGAGGGACAGGGGCATTTCTTGGAAATTCACCCCTCCACTTT
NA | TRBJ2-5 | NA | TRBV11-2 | CASSLRVPQETQYF | TGTGCCAGCAGCTTGAGGGTACCCCAAGAGACCCAGTACTTC
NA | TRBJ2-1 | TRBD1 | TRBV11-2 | CASSLAGGYINEQFF | TGTGCCAGCAGCTTAGCAGGGGGCTATATAAATGAGCAGTTCTTC
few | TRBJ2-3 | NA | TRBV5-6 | CASSFQLLPPSTDTQYF | TGTGCCAGCAGCTTCCAACTACTACCTCCTAGCACAGATACGCAGTATTTT
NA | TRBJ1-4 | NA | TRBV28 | CASTSGDEKLFF | TGTGCCAGCACTTCGGGAGATGAAAAACTGTTTTTT
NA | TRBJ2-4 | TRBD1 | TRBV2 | CASSEEGTGVKNIQYF | TGTGCCAGCAGTGAGGAGGGGACAGGGGTCAAAAACATTCAGTACTTC
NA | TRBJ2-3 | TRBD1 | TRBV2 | CASRERQGTDTQYF | TGTGCCAGCAGGGAACGACAGGGGACAGATACGCAGTATTTT
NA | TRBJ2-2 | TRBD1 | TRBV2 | CASSPQGTANTGELFF | TGTGCCAGCTCCCCCCAGGGGACAGCGAACACCGGGGAGCTGTTTTTT
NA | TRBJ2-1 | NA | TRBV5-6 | CASSLGAADGYNEQFF | TGTGCCAGCAGCTTGGGCGCAGCGGACGGTTACAATGAGCAGTTCTTC
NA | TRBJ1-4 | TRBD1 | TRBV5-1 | CASSLAGTGNEKLFF | TGCGCCAGCAGCTTGGCCGGGACAGGGAATGAAAAACTGTTTTTT
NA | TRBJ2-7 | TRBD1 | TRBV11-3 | CASSLAGDRVYEQYF | TGTGCCAGCAGCTTAGCCGGGGACAGGGTGTACGAGCAGTACTTC
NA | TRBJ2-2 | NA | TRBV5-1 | CASAETASTGELFF | TGCGCCAGCGCCGAGACAGCAAGCACCGGGGAGCTGTTTTTT
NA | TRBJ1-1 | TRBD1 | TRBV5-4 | CTSSRGQGGTEAFF | TGTACCAGCAGCCGTGGACAGGGGGGCACTGAAGCTTTCTTT
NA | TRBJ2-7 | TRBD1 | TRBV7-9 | CSSSLFGQGIYEQYF | TGTTCCAGCAGCTTATTCGGACAGGGGATCTACGAGCAGTACTTC
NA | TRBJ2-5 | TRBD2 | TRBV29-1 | CSVPPGEGETQYF | TGCAGCGTCCCCCCCGGGGAGGGAGAGACCCAGTACTTC
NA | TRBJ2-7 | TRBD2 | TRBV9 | CASSPGLDTYEQYF | TGTGCCAGCAGCCCGGGACTAGACACCTACGAGCAGTACTTC
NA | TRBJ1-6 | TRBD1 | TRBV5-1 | CASSLTPDRAANSPLHF | TGCGCCAGCAGCTTAACCCCGGACAGGGCGGCCAATTCACCCCTCCACTTT
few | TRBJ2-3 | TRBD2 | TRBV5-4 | CASSLEAGVTDTQYF | TGTGCCAGCAGCTTAGAAGCGGGAGTGACAGATACGCAGTATTTT
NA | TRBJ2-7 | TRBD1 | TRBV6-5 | CASSPDRATYEQYF | TGTGCCAGCAGTCCGGACAGGGCCACCTACGAGCAGTACTTC
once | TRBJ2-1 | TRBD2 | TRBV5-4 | CASSLGSGRATSNEQFF | TGTGCCAGCAGCTTGGGGAGCGGGAGGGCCACATCCAATGAGCAGTTCTTC
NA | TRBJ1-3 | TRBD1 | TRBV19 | CASSRNRGPSGNTIYF | TGTGCCAGTAGTAGGAACAGGGGCCCCTCTGGAAACACCATATATTTT
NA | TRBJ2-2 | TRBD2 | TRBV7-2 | CASSQQPGLVGTGELFF | TGTGCCAGCAGCCAGCAACCGGGACTAGTGGGCACCGGGGAGCTGTTTTTT
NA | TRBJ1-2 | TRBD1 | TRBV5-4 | CASSPGQALLSYGYTF | TGTGCCAGCAGCCCGGGACAGGCTTTACTTAGCTATGGCTACACCTTC
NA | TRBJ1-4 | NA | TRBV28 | CASSLWTAANEKLFF | TGTGCCAGCAGCCTTTGGACAGCAGCTAATGAAAAACTGTTTTTT
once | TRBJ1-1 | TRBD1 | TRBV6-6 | CASSPDRATEAFF | TGTGCCAGCAGTCCAGACAGGGCCACTGAAGCTTTCTTT
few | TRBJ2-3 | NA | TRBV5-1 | CASSSGRDTQYF | TGCGCCAGCAGCTCGGGTCGAGATACGCAGTATTTT
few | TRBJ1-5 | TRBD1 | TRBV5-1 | CASSLTGGSNQPQHF | TGCGCCAGCAGTCTGACAGGGGGCAGCAATCAGCCCCAGCATTTT
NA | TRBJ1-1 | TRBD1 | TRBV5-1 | CASSSGQMNTEAFF | TGCGCCAGCAGCTCGGGACAGATGAACACTGAAGCTTTCTTT
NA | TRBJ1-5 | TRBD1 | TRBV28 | CASSSNRGRSVNQPQHF | TGTGCCAGCAGTTCTAACAGGGGGCGGTCCGTCAATCAGCCCCAGCATTTT
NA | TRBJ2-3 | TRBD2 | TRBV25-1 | CASSASGRALPDTQYF | TGTGCCAGCAGTGCTAGCGGGAGGGCCCTCCCAGATACGCAGTATTTT
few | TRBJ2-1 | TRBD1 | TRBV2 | CASRETGGTYNEQFF | TGTGCCAGCAGGGAGACAGGGGGGACCTACAATGAGCAGTTCTTC
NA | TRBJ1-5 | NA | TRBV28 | CASTPAEYSNQPQHF | TGTGCCAGCACCCCCGCAGAATATAGCAATCAGCCCCAGCATTTT
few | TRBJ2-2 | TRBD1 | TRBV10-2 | CASGRGTGGPGELFF | TGCGCCAGCGGGAGGGGGACAGGGGGTCCCGGGGAGCTGTTTTTT
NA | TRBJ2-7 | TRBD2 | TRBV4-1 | CASSQGRYRTSGEQYF | TGCGCCAGCAGCCAAGGTCGGTACCGGACTAGCGGCGAGCAGTACTTC
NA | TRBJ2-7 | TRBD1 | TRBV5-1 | CASSLVRGSSYEQYF | TGCGCCAGCAGCTTGGTCAGGGGGAGCTCCTACGAGCAGTACTTC
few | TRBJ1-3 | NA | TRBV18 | CASSPNGQPSGNTIYF | TGTGCCAGCTCACCAAACGGACAGCCCTCTGGAAACACCATATATTTT
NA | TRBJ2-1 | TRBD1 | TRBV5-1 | CASSLIGQVSSYNEQFF | TGCGCCAGCAGCTTGATCGGACAGGTTAGCTCCTACAATGAGCAGTTCTTC
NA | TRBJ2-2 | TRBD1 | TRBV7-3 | CASSLTPAGQGSTGELFF | TGTGCCAGCAGCTTAACGCCTGCGGGACAGGGATCCACCGGGGAGCTGTTTTTT
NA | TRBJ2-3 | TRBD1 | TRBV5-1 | CASSLGQGADTQYF | TGCGCCAGCAGCTTGGGACAGGGGGCGGATACGCAGTATTTT
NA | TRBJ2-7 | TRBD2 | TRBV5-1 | CASSSGGSGYEQYF | TGCGCCAGCAGCTCGGGGGGGTCGGGTTACGAGCAGTACTTC
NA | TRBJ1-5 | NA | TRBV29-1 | CSVEVGGGTGPQHF | TGCAGCGTTGAAGTCGGGGGAGGGACGGGGCCCCAGCATTTT
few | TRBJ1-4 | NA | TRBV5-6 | CASSLVAGGEKLFF | TGTGCCAGCAGCTTGGTGGCAGGAGGTGAAAAACTGTTTTTT
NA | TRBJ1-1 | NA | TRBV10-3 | CAISEMRGNTEAFF | TGTGCCATCAGTGAAATGCGGGGGAACACTGAAGCTTTCTTT
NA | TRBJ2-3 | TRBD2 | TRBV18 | CASSSRLAGDRGDTQYF | TGTGCCAGCTCAAGTCGACTAGCGGGGGATAGAGGGGATACGCAGTATTTT
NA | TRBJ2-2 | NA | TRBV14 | CASSQTTTGELFF | TGTGCCAGCAGCCAAACAACCACCGGGGAGCTGTTTTTT
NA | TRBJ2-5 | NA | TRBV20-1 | CSATGLTQYF | TGCAGTGCTACCGGTCTAACCCAGTACTTC